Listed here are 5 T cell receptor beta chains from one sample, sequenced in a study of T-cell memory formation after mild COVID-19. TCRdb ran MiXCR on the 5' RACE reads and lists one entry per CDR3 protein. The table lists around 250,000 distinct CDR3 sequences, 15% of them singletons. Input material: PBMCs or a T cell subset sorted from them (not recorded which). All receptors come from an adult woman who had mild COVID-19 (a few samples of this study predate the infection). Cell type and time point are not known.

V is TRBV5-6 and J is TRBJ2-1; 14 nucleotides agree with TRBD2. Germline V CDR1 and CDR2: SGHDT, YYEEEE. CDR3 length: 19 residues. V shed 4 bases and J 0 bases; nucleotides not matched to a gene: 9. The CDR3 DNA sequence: TGTGCCAGCAGCCCGTACAGGACTAGCGGGGGGTTCTCCTACAATGAGCAGTTCTTC. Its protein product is CASSPYRTSGGFSYNEQFF.

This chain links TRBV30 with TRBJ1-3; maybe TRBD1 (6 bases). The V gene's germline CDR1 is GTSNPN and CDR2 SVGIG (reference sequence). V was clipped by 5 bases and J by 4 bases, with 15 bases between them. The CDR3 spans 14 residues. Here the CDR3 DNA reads TGTGCCTGGTCGGGCGGCAGGGGCGGAAACACCATATATTTT. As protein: CAWSGGRGGNTIYF.

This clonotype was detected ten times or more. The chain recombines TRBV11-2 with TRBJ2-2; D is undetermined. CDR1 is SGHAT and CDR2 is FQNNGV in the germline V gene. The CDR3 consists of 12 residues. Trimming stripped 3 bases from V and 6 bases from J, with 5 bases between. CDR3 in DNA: TGTGCCAGCAGCTTCAAAGCCGGGGAGCTGTTTTTT. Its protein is CASSFKAGELFF. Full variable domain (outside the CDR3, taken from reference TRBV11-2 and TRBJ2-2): EAGVAQSPRYKIIEKRQSVAFWCNPISGHATLYWYQQILGQGPKLLIQFQNNGVVDDSQLPKDRFSAERLKGVDSTLKIQPAKLEDSAVYLCASSFKAGELFFGEGSRLTVL.

The CDR3 is CASSLEGGAAGEETQYF. The CDR3 DNA is TGTGCCAGCAGCTTAGAGGGTGGAGCGGCAGGAGAAGAGACCCAGTACTTC. The chain combines TRBV11-2 with TRBJ2-5, with D possibly TRBD2 on 5 matching bases. There are 17 residues in the CDR3. The germline V gene encodes CDR1 SGHAT and CDR2 FQNNGV. Between the trimmed V and J ends, which lost 0 bases and 3 bases, there was a span of 17 bases.

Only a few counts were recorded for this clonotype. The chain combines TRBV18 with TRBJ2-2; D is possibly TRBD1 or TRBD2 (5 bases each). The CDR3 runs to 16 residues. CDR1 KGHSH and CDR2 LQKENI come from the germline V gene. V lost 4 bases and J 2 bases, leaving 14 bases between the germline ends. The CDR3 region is CASSLIPGRNTGELFF. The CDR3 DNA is TGTGCCAGCTCACTTATTCCGGGACGAAACACCGGGGAGCTGTTTTTT.